This TCR beta chain was retrieved from a study of metastatic and nonmetastatic thyroid tumors. Through MiXCR, TCRdb re-clonotyped the PCR reads. This table holds around 42,000 clones, about 12% found once. Trimming stripped 7 bases from V and 9 bases from J, with 16 bases between. The CDR3 runs to 14 residues. Germline V gene sequence: CDR1 MNHEY, CDR2 SVGEGT. In this sample, this clone is medium-sized. Prior to thyroid surgery, none of the patients had received any treatment. Sequencing was carried out using blood. V is TRBV6-2 or TRBV6-3 and J is TRBJ1-6; D remains ambiguous. The TCR originated in a male donor with papillary thyroid cancer or a benign thyroid nodule (not recorded which). Some clones in this sample may be carry-over from other donors' samples. CDR3 protein: CASMYGAVSSPLHF. In DNA, the CDR3 is TGTGCCAGCATGTACGGTGCTGTGAGTTCACCCCTCCACTTT.